Each of the 10 T cell receptor beta chains below was sequenced from the same sample in a study of T-cell memory formation after mild COVID-19. TCRdb reanalysed the 5' RACE reads using MiXCR and keeps one entry per CDR3 protein. The sample has hundreds of thousands of distinct CDR3 sequences, around 30% seen once; the top ten hold approximately 12%. Source material: PBMCs or a T cell subset sorted from them (not recorded which). These receptor sequences come from an adult woman who had mild COVID-19 (a few samples of this study predate the infection). Cell type and time point are not known.

This clonotype has only a few counts. This chain uses TRBV29-1 with TRBJ2-1; the match to TRBD1 covers 9 bases. Germline V lookup: CDR1 SQVTM, CDR2 ANQGSEA. J gave up 7 bases and V 1 base, and 8 bases lay outside the gene matches. This CDR3 is 15 amino acids long. The CDR3 sequence is CSVEGEQGAWNEQFF. CDR3 DNA: TGCAGCGTTGAAGGCGAACAGGGGGCCTGGAATGAGCAGTTCTTC.

The genes are TRBV18 and TRBJ2-4; D not certain. The V end was cut by 3 bases, the J end by 1 base, with 7 bases between. CDR1 and CDR2 (germline): KGHSH, LQKENI. The CDR3 loop spans 14 amino acids. The CDR3 sequence is CASSPEFAKNIQYF. The CDR3 region has the DNA TGTGCCAGCTCACCCGAATTCGCCAAAAACATTCAGTACTTC.

Only a few counts were recorded for this clonotype. This chain links TRBV5-1 with TRBJ2-3; the D gene is possibly TRBD1 (5 bases). Trimming cost V 0 bases and J 1 base, with 9 bases left between them. Germline values: CDR1 SGHRS, CDR2 YFSETQ. This CDR3 contains 15 residues. CDR3 sequence: CASSLAQAGTDTQYF. In DNA form, the CDR3 reads TGCGCCAGCAGCTTGGCACAGGCGGGCACAGATACGCAGTATTTT.

This chain uses TRBV14 with TRBJ2-6; D unresolved. CDR3 length: 17 residues. CDR1 is SGHDN, CDR2 FVKESK, per germline. Trimming left V 3 bases short and J 2 bases short, with 14 bases between. CDR3 sequence: CASSQQGWVAGANVLTF. The CDR3 DNA follows: TGTGCCAGCAGCCAGCAAGGTTGGGTTGCTGGGGCCAACGTCCTGACTTTC.

This clonotype came up a few times. The chain links TRBV15 to TRBJ2-7, with no clear D. Between the trimmed V and J ends, which lost 0 bases and 3 bases, there was a span of 9 bases. Germline CDR1 and CDR2: LNHNV and YYDKDF (reference sequence). The CDR3 contains 14 residues. The CDR3 nucleotides are TGTGCCACCAGCAGAGATTCGGCCGACTACGAGCAGTACTTC. It codes for CATSRDSADYEQYF.

The genes are TRBV11-2 and TRBJ2-1; D gene ambiguous. Deletions cut 0 bases from V and 6 bases from J, with 9 bases between. The CDR3 length is 14 residues. Germline CDR1 and CDR2: SGHAT and FQNNGV. CDR3 sequence reads: CASSLDRASNEQFF. CDR3 sequence (DNA): TGTGCCAGCAGCTTAGATCGCGCCAGCAATGAGCAGTTCTTC.

The rearrangement joins TRBV5-1 to TRBJ2-7, with unresolved D. V gave up 1 base and J gave up 6 bases, with 11 bases separating them. Germline loops: CDR1 SGHRS, CDR2 YFSETQ. CDR3 length equals 13 residues. CDR3 in DNA: TGCGCCAGCAGCTTGTTTGTGGGAAGCGAGCAGTACTTC. Its translation: CASSLFVGSEQYF.

This clonotype was seen a handful of times. The chain couples TRBV27 to TRBJ2-5; TRBD1 aligns across 12 bases. Germline V gene lookup returns CDR1 MNHEY and CDR2 SMNVEV (reference sequence). The CDR3 extends over 15 amino acids. Germline trimming cut 4 bases from V and 5 bases from J; bases unmatched to any gene: 5. This CDR3 reads CASSSGTGGGETQYF. DNA for the CDR3: TGTGCCAGCAGTTCCGGGACAGGGGGCGGTGAGACCCAGTACTTC.

This clonotype was detected only a few times. The chain joins TRBV9 to TRBJ1-2; TRBD1 might be the D (6 bases). The germline V gene has CDR1 SGDLS and CDR2 YYNGEE. CDR3 length: 19 residues. V was shortened by 5 bases and J by 1 base, with 27 bases between the two germline ends. The chain's CDR3 is CASSPTGGGASQFNYGYTF. CDR3 DNA: TGTGCCAGCAGTCCTACGGGGGGCGGGGCCTCCCAGTTTAACTATGGCTACACCTTC.

This clonotype turned up a few times. The DNA for the CDR3 is TGTGCCAGCAGCCTTGGACAGGGCGGCGAGCAGTACTTC. This gives the protein CASSLGQGGEQYF. The chain employs TRBV3-1 and TRBJ2-7; 8 bases map to TRBD1. The CDR3 spans 13 residues. V shed 4 bases and J 6 bases; nucleotides not matched to a gene: 5. Germline V lookup: CDR1 LGHDT, CDR2 YNNKEL (reference sequence).